The T cell receptor beta chain under discussion was sequenced for a study of OX40 agonist ivuxolimab in advanced cancers. For the wider study: Ivuxolimab was an agonistic, fully human IgG2 monoclonal antibody directed against OX40 (CD134), a costimulatory receptor. Intravenous ivuxolimab was administered to patients every 2 weeks at six dose levels: 0.01, 0.1, 0.3, 1.5, 3 and 10 mg/kg. Of the approximately 54 dose-escalation patients, hepatocellular carcinoma was present in around 20, melanoma in roughly 15, renal cell carcinoma in 9 and head and neck cancer in 9. In the dose-escalation cohort, more than 80% of patients were male, and the mean age was around 65 years with a range of roughly 23 to 79. Prior anti-PD-1, anti-PD-L1 or anti-CTLA-4 therapy was permitted, and checkpoint inhibitors had been received by roughly 42% of dose-escalation patients. Three dose-escalation patients achieved partial responses, one with hepatocellular carcinoma and two with cutaneous melanoma. Peripheral TCRbeta sequencing was intended to test whether TCR sequence diversity was altered and clonal T-cell expansion was caused by ivuxolimab. The paper covers the monotherapy dose-escalation part of the phase I ivuxolimab trial, which included N of about 51 patients. Broad study findings and their caveats: At doses from 0.1 to 3.0 mg/kg, clonal expansion was seen in both CD4+ and CD8+ blood T cells between baseline and week 6. Low levels of normalized T-cell clonal expansion were also seen in some nonresponding patients. Antigen specificity was not determined for the clonally expanded peripheral T cells. After ivuxolimab, more expanded clones were found on average in CD8+ T cells than in CD4+ T cells. Partial responders in the 0.1-3.0 mg/kg groups had among the lowest normalized peripheral clonal expansion, especially among CD8+ T cells.

In the case of this clone: Its binding antigen is unknown. Base quality data are lacking; no much larger clone is found one base away.

Patients with autoimmune disease history or receiving systemic immunosuppression were excluded from the trial. Peripheral blood for TCR sequencing was drawn from every dose cohort at baseline, at cycle 4 day 1 and at cycle 7 day 1. Samples were obtained from an open-label, multicenter, first-in-human phase I dose-escalation trial of ivuxolimab. Adults with locally advanced or metastatic head and neck squamous cell, hepatocellular, melanoma or renal cell carcinoma were enrolled in the trial. Before TCR sequencing, CD4+ T cells and CD8+ T cells from peripheral blood were sorted into separate populations. From its cysteine to its phenylalanine, the CDR3 spans 11 amino acids. Just the 33-base CDR3 DNA is kept, in frame starting at base 1. The germline V gene specifies SGHDT as CDR1 and YYEEEE as CDR2. V was cut back by 2 bases and J by 10 bases, leaving a gap of 9 bases between them. Genomic DNA was extracted from sorted cells for sequencing of the TCRbeta CDR3 region. The immunoSEQ Assay was used to sequence the TCRbeta CDR3 regions. The table was pulled from immuneACCESS by TCRdb, which kept in-frame rearrangements only. Such tables lose some clones; where checked, under half of the loss comes from unresolved V genes, and the rest has no known cause. Present in this sample are approximately 42,000 clones, over 75% of which were seen just once. The top ten clones comprise over 2.5% of the sample.

This clonotype originated in an adult with an advanced solid tumor such as melanoma, head and neck, liver or kidney cancer. Here the chain combines TRBV5-6 and TRBJ1-1; the D gene cannot be named for sure. The sample was CD4+ or CD8+ T cells sorted from blood, taken in a trial of the OX40 agonist ivuxolimab. The DNA sequence reads TGTGCCAGCAGCTTACTTCTTGGAGCTTTCTTT. It translates to CASSLLLGAFF.